This TCR beta chain was sequenced during a study of shared clonotypes between healthy human individuals. CDR1 is SGHTA and CDR2 is FQGNSA in the germline V gene. This CDR3 contains 12 residues. V shed 5 bases and J 15 bases; nucleotides not matched to a gene: 10. The assay was immunoSEQ multiplex PCR, and TCRdb's table has in-frame clones only and misses some. The sample lists roughly 2.6 million clones; approximately 94% were seen once. This TCR derives from a man aged 18 to 30 in good health. Sample: naive CD4+ T cells sorted from blood. Sample subset: CD45RA+ positively selected. The V call is TRBV7-2, the J call TRBJ2-1; 7 bases agree with TRBD1. CDR3: CASSPYEGARFF. CDR3 coding DNA: TGTGCCAGCAGCCCATACGAGGGGGCCCGGTTCTTC.